A single sample gave rise to the 2 T cell receptor beta chains below, sequenced in a study of T cell responses to AZD1222 COVID-19 vaccine. Sequenced by immunoSEQ multiplex PCR; TCRdb stores in-frame clones only, minus some. The table lists 85,000 to 90,000 clones, 88% of them singletons. Here the sequenced sample was peripheral blood, taken on day 0 of MenACWY control vaccination. These receptors were obtained from an adult in good health.

This clone was counted once. This chain joins TRBV7-2 and TRBJ1-2, with D possibly being TRBD1 (5 bases). The CDR3 has 14 residues. Trimming pared 1 base from V and 4 bases from J, leaving 10 bases between. The germline gives CDR1 SGHTA, CDR2 FQGNSA. CDR3 in amino acids: CASSLGGEAYGYTF. The CDR3 coding sequence is TGTGCCAGCAGCTTAGGAGGGGAGGCCTATGGCTACACCTTC.

This sequence joins TRBV20-1 and TRBJ2-1; tentatively, D is TRBD2 (6 bases). V dropped 3 bases and J dropped 0 bases, with 15 bases sitting between them. This CDR3 spans 16 amino acids. Germline CDR1 and CDR2: DFQATT and SNEGSKA (reference sequence). CDR3 amino acids: CSASGTHISSYNEQFF. CDR3 DNA: TGCAGTGCTAGTGGGACTCACATAAGCTCCTACAATGAGCAGTTCTTC.